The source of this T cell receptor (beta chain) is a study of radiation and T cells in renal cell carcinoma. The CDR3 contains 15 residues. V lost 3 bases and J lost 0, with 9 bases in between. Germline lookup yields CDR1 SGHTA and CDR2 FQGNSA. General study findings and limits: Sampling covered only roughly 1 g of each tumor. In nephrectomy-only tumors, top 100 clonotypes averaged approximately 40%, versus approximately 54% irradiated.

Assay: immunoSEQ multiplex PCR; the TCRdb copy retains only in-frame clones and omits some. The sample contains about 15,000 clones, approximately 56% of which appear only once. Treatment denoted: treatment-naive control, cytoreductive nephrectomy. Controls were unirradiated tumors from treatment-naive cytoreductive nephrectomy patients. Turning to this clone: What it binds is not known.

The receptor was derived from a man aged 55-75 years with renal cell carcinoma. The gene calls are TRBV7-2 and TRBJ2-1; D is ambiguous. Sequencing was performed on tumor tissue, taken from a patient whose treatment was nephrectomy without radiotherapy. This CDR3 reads CASSFRFSSYNEQFF. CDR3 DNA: TGTGCCAGCAGCTTTCGGTTTAGCTCCTACAATGAGCAGTTCTTC.